This T cell receptor beta chain was sequenced in a study of Graves' ophthalmopathy and Graves' hyperthyroidism. This clonotype was picked up many times. The CDR3 totals 14 residues. Per germline, CDR1 SGHAT and CDR2 FQDESV (reference sequence). Trimming left V 4 bases short and J 4 bases short, with 10 bases between. RNA served as the template for amplifying TCR beta CDR3 regions. HTBI primers served in a first-round RT-PCR, which a second-round multiplex PCR followed. TCRdb re-analysed the multiplex PCR reads in MiXCR, keeping a single row per CDR3 protein. Of about 150,000 distinct CDR3 sequences in the sample, less than 45% were seen once.

The genes are TRBV11-1 and TRBJ2-2; either TRBD1 or TRBD2 may supply D (5 bases each). What was sequenced was peripheral blood. This sequence originates from a woman aged 40 to 50 with Graves' ophthalmopathy. The CDR3 reads CASSSRDLTGELFF. CDR3 nucleotides: TGTGCCAGCAGCTCGAGGGACCTCACCGGGGAGCTGTTTTTT.